This T cell receptor (beta chain) is drawn from a study of shared clonotypes between healthy human individuals. Broader study findings: Sequencing depth was expected to influence donor clonotype sharing. Tissues were not sampled, only blood, and their repertoires likely differ.

Germline CDR1 is MNHEY and CDR2 is SVGAGI. The CDR3 has 15 amino acids. With V trimmed by 3 bases and J by 3 bases, 6 bases remained unmatched. TCRdb keeps only in-frame clones here, not all; method: immunoSEQ multiplex PCR. The sample carries over a million clones, approximately 96% recorded once. As to this clone: Antigen: not known.

Donors were healthy HIV-negative adults without recently reported acute infections or vaccinations. The receptor was derived from a man aged 25 to 40 in good health. The chain employs TRBV6-5 and TRBJ2-7; TRBD1 aligns across 9 bases. The specimen sequenced was naive CD4+ T cells sorted from blood. Sample subset: CD45RA+ positively selected. The CDR3 DNA is TGTGCCAGCAGTTATACAGGGGGCGCCCACTACGAGCAGTACTTC. Its translation: CASSYTGGAHYEQYF.